The count of the clone carrying this T cell receptor beta chain is one. Its specificity is unknown. This CDR3 has 16 residues. V gave up 1 base and J gave up 0 bases, with 10 bases separating them. Germline V gene data show CDR1 as SEHNR and CDR2 as FQNEAQ (reference sequence). These data are taken from a study of OX40 agonist ivuxolimab in advanced cancers. Study in general: The study treated patients with ivuxolimab, an agonistic anti-OX40 (CD134) antibody. Melanoma, hepatocellular carcinoma, head and neck or renal cell cancer occurred in dose-escalation patients.

At cycle 4 day 1, cycle 7 day 1, and baseline, blood was sampled. Profiled with immunoSEQ multiplex PCR; TCRdb holds only in-frame clones, not every one. The sample contains about 46,000 clones, about 89% of which appear only once. Study-wide findings and caveats: Averaging showed that CD8+ T cells had more expanded clones than CD4+ did.

The receptor comes from an adult with an advanced solid tumor such as melanoma, head and neck, liver or kidney cancer. The chain joins TRBV7-9 to TRBJ2-1; D is perhaps TRBD2 (6 bases). Sample: CD4+ or CD8+ T cells sorted from blood, taken in a trial of the OX40 agonist ivuxolimab. CDR3 amino acids: CASSLVASASYNEQFF. Here the CDR3 DNA reads TGTGCCAGCAGCTTAGTGGCTAGCGCCTCCTACAATGAGCAGTTCTTC.